This is a list of T cell receptor beta chains from one sample in a study of shared clonotypes between healthy human individuals. Method: immunoSEQ multiplex PCR; TCRdb's copy keeps in-frame clones and lacks some. This sample has around 1.1 million clones, with 70% to 80% found just once. Source material: memory CD4+ T cells from PBMCs. The receptor source for this set is a man between 18 and 29 years old in good health. Some clones in this sample may be carry-over from other donors' samples. Each CDR3 is given with its conserved first and last residue. The order of the fields is V gene, J gene, CDR3 protein.

v_gene: TRBV5-5
j_gene: TRBJ2-3
CDR3aa: CASSWKFTDTQYF

v_gene: TRBV13
j_gene: TRBJ1-5
CDR3aa: CASSARQGASQPQHF

v_gene: TRBV19
j_gene: TRBJ1-5
CDR3aa: CASRPVRGDQPQHF

v_gene: TRBV9
j_gene: TRBJ2-1
CDR3aa: CASSVVGSGEQFF

v_gene: TRBV4-1
j_gene: TRBJ2-5
CDR3aa: CASSQVRSRDSQQETQYF

v_gene: TRBV10-3
j_gene: TRBJ2-1
CDR3aa: CATRQGADNEQFF

v_gene: TRBV5-1
j_gene: TRBJ2-7
CDR3aa: CASSLGQGAYEQYF

v_gene: TRBV15
j_gene: TRBJ2-1
CDR3aa: CATGKSLNNEQFF

v_gene: TRBV11-2
j_gene: TRBJ2-3
CDR3aa: CASSDRGSTDTQYF

v_gene: TRBV18
j_gene: TRBJ1-5
CDR3aa: CASSPDSNQPQHF

v_gene: TRBV30
j_gene: TRBJ1-4
CDR3aa: CAWSVFAGYGEKLFF

v_gene: TRBV27
j_gene: TRBJ2-7
CDR3aa: CASSSRRAVDEQYF

v_gene: TRBV9
j_gene: TRBJ2-7
CDR3aa: CASSVIDGYEQYF

v_gene: TRBV28
j_gene: TRBJ2-3
CDR3aa: CASSSPGWGQGFTDTQYF

v_gene: TRBV6-8
j_gene: TRBJ1-3
CDR3aa: CASSYPRGSGNTIYF

v_gene: TRBV5-1
j_gene: TRBJ1-3
CDR3aa: CASTSFGPGSGNTIYF

v_gene: TRBV10-3
j_gene: TRBJ1-4
CDR3aa: CAIRPENEKLFF

v_gene: TRBV7-9
j_gene: TRBJ2-7
CDR3aa: CASSFLREYEQYF

v_gene: TRBV29-1
j_gene: TRBJ1-1
CDR3aa: CSVQGGMNTEAFF

v_gene: TRBV7-8
j_gene: TRBJ2-1
CDR3aa: CASSSSGKVYNEQFF

v_gene: TRBV25-1
j_gene: TRBJ1-1
CDR3aa: CASSAAPGRSNTEAFF

v_gene: TRBV10-1
j_gene: TRBJ2-3
CDR3aa: CASSECSSGTDTQYF

v_gene: TRBV7-8
j_gene: TRBJ1-2
CDR3aa: CASSSQGANYGYTF

v_gene: TRBV2
j_gene: TRBJ2-2
CDR3aa: CASSASVTGELFF

v_gene: TRBV2
j_gene: TRBJ1-4
CDR3aa: CASSEWGGEVVKLFF

v_gene: TRBV5-1
j_gene: TRBJ2-1
CDR3aa: CASSFRQGKNNEQFF

v_gene: TRBV5-6
j_gene: TRBJ2-7
CDR3aa: CASSETGTSGGYEQYF

v_gene: TRBV4-2
j_gene: TRBJ1-2
CDR3aa: CASSQETGTGGGNGYTF

v_gene: TRBV27
j_gene: TRBJ1-1
CDR3aa: CASSKRPGTEAFF

v_gene: TRBV6-1
j_gene: TRBJ2-1
CDR3aa: CASSSGRAGGNEQFF

v_gene: TRBV2
j_gene: TRBJ2-3
CDR3aa: CASSADRQITDTQYF

v_gene: TRBV11-2
j_gene: TRBJ1-1
CDR3aa: CASSLASQTGRTEAFF

v_gene: TRBV4-1
j_gene: TRBJ1-5
CDR3aa: CASSQMWGPPDQNQPQHF

v_gene: TRBV9
j_gene: TRBJ2-5
CDR3aa: CASSPRQGSETQYF

v_gene: TRBV23-1
j_gene: TRBJ2-2
CDR3aa: CASSQDSPRDTGELFF

v_gene: TRBV18
j_gene: TRBJ2-1
CDR3aa: CASSPGSSSSYNEQFF

v_gene: TRBV27
j_gene: TRBJ1-1
CDR3aa: CASSYRSKAFF

v_gene: TRBV5-1
j_gene: TRBJ2-2
CDR3aa: CASSPTGVNGELFF

v_gene: TRBV10-2
j_gene: TRBJ1-3
CDR3aa: CASRGAGPSGNTIYF

v_gene: TRBV11-3
j_gene: TRBJ2-5
CDR3aa: CASSLDSRGLGTQYF

v_gene: TRBV9
j_gene: TRBJ1-4
CDR3aa: CASSVAGLANEKLFF

v_gene: TRBV28
j_gene: TRBJ1-2
CDR3aa: CASMTGYYGYTF

v_gene: TRBV7-2
j_gene: TRBJ2-7
CDR3aa: CASSFAGTATYEQYF

v_gene: TRBV18
j_gene: TRBJ1-3
CDR3aa: CASSPGSGNTIYF

v_gene: TRBV4-1
j_gene: TRBJ1-6
CDR3aa: CASRRTGDAGSPLHF